This entry concerns a single T cell receptor beta chain. Its antigen is as yet unknown. This entry comes from a study of early T cells in non-severe SARS-CoV-2 infection. As for the study in general: The sequenced material was bulk RNA from unsorted whole blood, and its chains were unpaired.

Study results and caveats: Database matching using VDJdb favored anti-spike CD8 responses, with private and CD4 specificities left missing.

Each cDNA molecule carried a unique molecular identifier. TCRdb fed the 5' RACE reads into MiXCR, producing one record per CDR3 protein. Of some 70,000 distinct CDR3 sequences detected, approximately 12% appear once; the ten largest clones hold about 3.9%. There are 15 residues in the CDR3. V lost 5 bases and J lost 1; bases outside the gene matches: 7. Germline V CDR1 and CDR2: SQVTM, ANQGSEA. The chain couples TRBV29-1 to TRBJ2-2; TRBD2 agrees at 7 bases. The source is an adult who was a healthcare worker with PCR-confirmed SARS-CoV-2 infection or an uninfected control (not recorded which). The sequenced material came from whole blood. This CDR3 is CSVRGEQKNTGELFF. In DNA, the CDR3 is TGCAGCGTTCGGGGGGAACAGAAGAACACCGGGGAGCTGTTTTTT.